The clone carrying this T cell receptor (beta chain) was observed many times. As yet, its antigen is unknown. Per germline, CDR1 LNHDA and CDR2 SQIVND (reference sequence). V was pared by 5 bases and J by 6 bases, with 13 bases between. CDR3 size: 14 residues. One entry per CDR3 protein, called by TCRdb with MiXCR from the 5' RACE reads. Of a few hundred thousand distinct CDR3 sequences listed, roughly 4% are singletons. The sample originates from a study of T cells after yellow fever vaccination. Study background: Researchers used SMART-Seq v4 Ultra Low Input to prepare fractions that had low cell numbers.

Findings and caveats of the study: Faster peaking, at day 5 versus 15, marked a secondary response that was weaker. After the booster, over 95% of CD4 and more than 85% of CD8 primary-response clones were re-detected.

The rearrangement uses TRBV19 and TRBJ2-2; D is ambiguous. The sample was PBMCs, taken 5 days after the yellow fever booster vaccination. The receptor's source is a man aged 18 to 29 who received the YFV17D yellow fever vaccine. The CDR3 nucleotides read TGTGCCAGTAGTTTCACGTGGATAGCCGGGGAGCTGTTTTTT. It codes for CASSFTWIAGELFF.